The next 31 T cell receptor beta chains were all read from a single sample in a study of T-cell memory formation after mild COVID-19. TCRdb fed the 5' RACE reads into MiXCR, producing one record per CDR3 protein. The data show fewer than 300,000 distinct CDR3 sequences, with about a sixth seen just once and more than 20% held by the top ten. The specimen was PBMCs or a T cell subset sorted from them (not recorded which). These receptors were obtained from a man between 18 and 35 years old who had mild COVID-19 (a few samples of this study predate the infection). Cell type and time point are not known.

V gene TRBV28 combines with J gene TRBJ1-5; TRBD1 matches 7 bases. Germline V gives CDR1 MDHEN, CDR2 SYDVKM. This CDR3 comprises 15 residues. The J segment lost 4 bases and the V segment lost 6 bases, leaving 9 bases of the junction unmatched. For the CDR3, the DNA is TGTGCCAGCAGCCTCTCAGGGGGGGGGAATCAGCCCCAGCATTTT. Protein sequence: CASSLSGGGNQPQHF.

The chain links TRBV6-2 or TRBV6-3 to TRBJ2-7, with 7 bases aligning to TRBD1. The CDR3 runs 13 residues. The V gene end was trimmed by 5 bases and the J gene end by 5 bases; junction bases not matched to a gene: 6. Germline V gene lookup returns CDR1 MNHEY and CDR2 SVGEGT. CDR3 coding DNA: TGTGCCAGCAGTCCGACAGGGACGAACGAGCAGTACTTC. It encodes CASSPTGTNEQYF.

This chain joins TRBV6-5 and TRBJ1-2; 12 bases fit TRBD1. Per the germline V gene, CDR1 is MNHEY and CDR2 is SVGAGI. The CDR3 covers 15 residues. V was pared by 7 bases and J by 6 bases, with 9 bases of the junction left unmatched. The CDR3 spells CASIQPGTGGDGYTF. The CDR3 region has the DNA TGTGCCAGCATTCAACCCGGGACAGGGGGCGATGGCTACACCTTC.

This clonotype has a handful of counts. The CDR3 nucleotides are TGTGCCAGCAGCTCGGGGACAGGGATAAACATTCAGTACTTC. Its translation is CASSSGTGINIQYF. J is TRBJ2-4 and V is TRBV7-2; TRBD1 matches at 9 bases. V gave up 4 bases and J gave up 6 bases; unmatched junction bases: 4. From germline, CDR1 is SGHTA and CDR2 FQGNSA. The CDR3 consists of 14 residues.

This clonotype has just a few counts. The V gene is TRBV20-1, the J gene TRBJ2-4, with 7 bases lining up with TRBD2. CDR1 is DFQATT and CDR2 is SNEGSKA in the germline V gene (reference sequence). The CDR3 is 13 residues long. Trimming at V came to 5 bases and at J to 6 bases, leaving 7 bases not matched to a gene. In DNA, the CDR3 is TGCAGTGCTCCCTTAGCGGGTTCAAACATTCAGTACTTC. Amino acids: CSAPLAGSNIQYF.

This clonotype was seen a handful of times. The CDR3 DNA reads TGTGCCAGCAGCTGGGGACAGGGGAACGGTGGGGAGACCCAGTACTTC. Its translation is CASSWGQGNGGETQYF. V and J are TRBV6-5 and TRBJ2-5, with 10 bases fitting TRBD1. This CDR3 region has 16 residues. Unmatched junction bases numbered 12, after V lost 6 bases and J lost 5 bases. CDR1 is MNHEY and CDR2 is SVGAGI in the germline V gene.

This chain uses TRBV27 with TRBJ2-5; 11 bases are a match to TRBD2. Germline V gene data show CDR1 as MNHEY and CDR2 as SMNVEV (reference sequence). The CDR3 runs 15 residues. Losses at the gene ends were 4 bases for V and 4 bases for J; bases not matched to a gene: 5. The CDR3 protein is CASSSPTSGVETQYF. The CDR3 DNA is TGTGCCAGCAGTTCCCCGACTAGCGGGGTAGAGACCCAGTACTTC.

The V and J genes are TRBV6-1 and TRBJ2-2; tentative D call: TRBD1 (5 bases). Trimming took off 2 bases at V and 6 bases at J, with 16 bases between the two ends. Germline V lookup: CDR1 MNHNS, CDR2 SASEGT. This CDR3 region has 16 residues. As DNA, the CDR3 is TGTGCCAGCAGTGAATTCGACCCCAGGGCCGCCGGGGAGCTGTTTTTT. It codes for CASSEFDPRAAGELFF.

The CDR3, as DNA: TGTGCCAGCAGTTTAGTCCGCCAGGGGTCGGAGCAGTACTTC. Protein product: CASSLVRQGSEQYF. The chain links TRBV27 to TRBJ2-7, with TRBD1 as a possible D gene (6 bases). Per the germline V gene, CDR1 is MNHEY and CDR2 is SMNVEV (reference sequence). V was shortened by 2 bases and J by 7 bases, with 15 bases between the two germline ends. This CDR3 region has 14 residues.

This clonotype has more than one count but fewer than ten. The chain links TRBV5-1 to TRBJ2-3, with unresolved D. Trimming shortened V by 1 base and J by 0 bases, and 6 bases separated the two germline ends. CDR1 is SGHRS, CDR2 YFSETQ, per germline. This CDR3 has 14 residues. CDR3 nucleotide sequence: TGCGCCAGCAGCTTGTTTCAGAGCACAGATACGCAGTATTTT. It specifies CASSLFQSTDTQYF.

J is TRBJ2-3 and V is TRBV5-1, with D possibly TRBD2 on 7 matching bases. This CDR3 has 17 amino acids. Germline CDR1 is SGHRS and CDR2 is YFSETQ. Trimming took off 3 bases at V and 13 bases at J, with 30 bases between the two ends. CDR3 coding DNA: TGCGCCAGCAGCTGGGGGGCCAGTGCGGGGGACCTGTCTAGGGAGTATTTT. Protein product: CASSWGASAGDLSREYF.

The V and J genes are TRBV7-9 and TRBJ2-7; D unclear. There are 15 residues in the CDR3. CDR1 is SEHNR and CDR2 is FQNEAQ in the germline V gene (reference sequence). The V gene lost 3 bases and the J gene lost 2 bases, with 14 bases spanning the gap. The CDR3 nucleotides read TGTGCCAGCAGCTTTGGGCAGTGGGGAACCTACGAGCAGTACTTC. Amino acids: CASSFGQWGTYEQYF.

V is TRBV6-2 or TRBV6-3 and J is TRBJ2-7; 9 bases match TRBD1. Germline CDR1 reads MNHEY; CDR2 reads SVGEGT. This CDR3 comprises 14 residues. Trimming cost V 4 bases and J 6 bases; bases outside gene matches: 7. CDR3 DNA sequence: TGTGCCAGCAGTTCCGGGACAGGGAGAAGCGAGCAGTACGTC. It yields the protein CASSSGTGRSEQYV.

The chain has TRBV4-1 and TRBJ1-2, with 7 bases matching TRBD1. The CDR3 has 14 amino acids. The V and J ends lost 4 bases and 4 bases, in that order; junction bases with no gene match: 6. CDR1 is MGHRA, CDR2 YSYEKL, per germline. Here the CDR3 DNA reads TGCGCCAGCAGCCCGAGCAGGGGGACCTATGGCTACACCTTC. Translation gives CASSPSRGTYGYTF.

This clonotype turned up a few times. The rearrangement links TRBV7-9 to TRBJ1-1, with 9 bases fitting TRBD1. The V segment lost 5 bases and the J segment 5 bases; nucleotides outside the gene matches: 18. The germline V gene encodes CDR1 SEHNR and CDR2 FQNEAQ (reference sequence). The CDR3 is made up of 18 amino acids. CDR3 protein: CASSPRGDRGFSRTEAFF. The CDR3 DNA is TGTGCCAGCAGCCCCCGCGGAGACAGGGGGTTTTCAAGGACTGAAGCTTTCTTT.

This chain links TRBV5-1 with TRBJ2-3, with D perhaps matching TRBD2 (7 bases). In germline, CDR1 is SGHRS, CDR2 YFSETQ. This CDR3 spans 15 amino acids. Trimming left V 4 bases short and J 5 bases short, with 17 bases between. This CDR3 is CASSPSRGAGDTQYF. DNA for the CDR3: TGCGCCAGCAGCCCGAGCCGGGGGGCGGGAGATACGCAGTATTTT.

The CDR3 here is CASSRQPGQGGGYTF. The CDR3 region has the DNA TGTGCCAGCAGCCGGCAACCGGGACAGGGAGGTGGCTACACCTTC. The chain links TRBV3-1 to TRBJ1-2, with 9 bases identical to TRBD1. The CDR3 extends over 15 amino acids. The germline V gene has CDR1 LGHDT and CDR2 YNNKEL (reference sequence). With 4 bases clipped from V and 7 bases from J, the junction kept 10 bases outside the gene matches.

J is TRBJ2-2 and V is TRBV12-3 or TRBV12-4, with 10 nucleotides matching TRBD2. Unmatched junction bases numbered 7, after V lost 8 bases and J lost 4 bases. This CDR3 region has 15 residues. The CDR3 spells CASSGLAGGTGELFF. The CDR3 nucleotides are TGTGCCAGCTCCGGATTAGCGGGGGGCACCGGGGAGCTGTTTTTT.

The chain links TRBV20-1 to TRBJ2-7; unclear D gene. The CDR3 is 12 amino acids. Trimming pared 6 bases from V and 1 base from J, leaving 10 bases between. CDR1 is DFQATT and CDR2 is SNEGSKA in the germline V gene (reference sequence). The CDR3 DNA is TGCAGTGCGAAGGACGGATCCTACGAGCAGTACTTC. As protein: CSAKDGSYEQYF.

The rearrangement joins TRBV7-8 to TRBJ1-1; 8 positions agree with TRBD1. Germline values: CDR1 SGHVS, CDR2 FQNEAQ. This CDR3 has 13 amino acids. V trimming: 6 bases; J trimming: 4 bases; junction bases outside the gene matches: 4. CDR3 residues: CASSYTGGTEAFF. CDR3 DNA: TGTGCCAGCAGTTATACAGGGGGCACTGAAGCTTTCTTT.

This clonotype occurred many times. This chain links TRBV29-1 with TRBJ1-5; D uncertain. Germline V gives CDR1 SQVTM, CDR2 ANQGSEA. The CDR3 contains 13 residues. Trimming removed 7 bases at V and 0 bases at J, with 10 bases between. CDR3 sequence (DNA): TGCAGCGCCCAATGGGATAGCAATCAGCCCCAGCATTTT. The encoded protein is CSAQWDSNQPQHF.

This clonotype has a count of ten or more. The chain carries TRBV7-3 and TRBJ2-1; D gene uncertain. Germline V gene sequence: CDR1 SGHTA, CDR2 FQGTGA. There are 16 residues in the CDR3. Between the trimmed V and J ends, which lost 5 bases and 0 bases, there was a span of 14 bases. The CDR3 reads CASSPEKGGSYNEQFF. The CDR3 bases are TGTGCCAGCAGCCCTGAAAAGGGTGGCTCCTACAATGAGCAGTTCTTC.

At least ten counts were recorded for this clonotype. The chain is built from TRBV29-1 and TRBJ2-7, with TRBD1 matching over 7 bases. Per the germline V gene, CDR1 is SQVTM and CDR2 is ANQGSEA. Trimming removed 4 bases from V and 6 bases from J; junction bases left unmatched: 3. This CDR3 has 11 amino acids. CDR3 sequence: CSVATGAEQYF. CDR3 bases: TGCAGCGTTGCCACAGGGGCCGAGCAGTACTTC.

This clonotype was counted between two and nine times. The chain links TRBV6-2 or TRBV6-3 to TRBJ2-1; possible D gene TRBD2, 6 bases. CDR1 MNHEY and CDR2 SVGEGT come from the germline V gene. The CDR3 is 14 residues long. V was clipped by 2 bases and J by 8 bases, with 13 bases between them. In nucleotides, the CDR3 is TGTGCCAGCAGTTACGAACGGGGGTTGGATGAGCAGTTCTTC. This codes for CASSYERGLDEQFF.

V is TRBV2 and J is TRBJ2-3, with D unresolved. Germline CDR1 SNHLY, CDR2 FYNNEI. There are 13 residues in the CDR3. With 6 bases removed from V and 4 bases from J, the gap between germline ends came to 11 bases. The DNA for the CDR3 is TGTGCCAGCAGGACGACGAACGCAGATACGCAGTATTTT. It specifies CASRTTNADTQYF.

The J gene is TRBJ2-7, the V gene TRBV6-6, with D possibly TRBD2 on 6 matching bases. Trimming took off 10 bases at V and 0 bases at J, with 13 bases between the two ends. Germline CDR1 is MNHNY and CDR2 is SVGAGI (reference sequence). CDR3 length: 13 residues. The CDR3: CATFGGSSYEQYF. The CDR3 nucleotides read TGTGCCACTTTTGGAGGGTCCTCCTACGAGCAGTACTTC.

This chain joins TRBV7-8 and TRBJ1-5, with 8 bases fitting TRBD1. Trimming removed 4 bases from V and 5 bases from J; junction bases left unmatched: 10. CDR1 SGHVS and CDR2 FQNEAQ come from the germline V gene. The CDR3 extends over 16 amino acids. Here the CDR3 reads CASSSQETGDDQPQHF. In nucleotides, the CDR3 is TGTGCCAGCAGCTCGCAAGAGACAGGGGACGATCAGCCCCAGCATTTT.

This clonotype showed up many times. V is TRBV18 and J is TRBJ2-5; D not certain. V lost 5 bases and J 5 bases, leaving 9 bases between the germline ends. This CDR3 contains 12 residues. Germline V gene lookup returns CDR1 KGHSH and CDR2 LQKENI. The CDR3 region is CASSRVDETQYF. CDR3 DNA: TGTGCCAGCTCAAGGGTGGACGAGACCCAGTACTTC.

This clonotype was seen more than once but under ten times. The gene calls are TRBV6-5 and TRBJ2-6, with D unclear. The ends were cut back, 5 bases at V and 0 bases at J, with 8 bases in the middle. This CDR3 has 15 residues. Germline V gene data show CDR1 as MNHEY and CDR2 as SVGAGI. CDR3 sequence reads: CASSKLPSGANVLTF. In DNA form, the CDR3 reads TGTGCCAGCAGTAAGCTTCCCTCTGGGGCCAACGTCCTGACTTTC.

In this sample, this clonotype turned up a few times. The V gene is TRBV12-3 or TRBV12-4, the J gene TRBJ2-2; the match to TRBD2 covers 8 bases. The CDR3 sequence is 15 residues long. Trimming took 5 bases from V and 3 from J; bases not matched to a gene: 5. The DNA of the CDR3 is TGTGCCAGCAGTCGTAGCGGGGTATACACCGGGGAGCTGTTTTTT. Translation gives CASSRSGVYTGELFF.

This chain joins TRBV10-3 and TRBJ2-1, with D perhaps matching TRBD1 or TRBD2 (5 bases each). V gave up 3 bases and J gave up 9 bases, with 12 bases separating them. The germline V gene encodes CDR1 ENHRY and CDR2 SYGVKD. The CDR3 loop spans 13 amino acids. The CDR3 is CAISEGQRGEQFF. The CDR3, as DNA: TGTGCCATCAGTGAAGGTCAGAGGGGTGAGCAGTTCTTC.